Below are 10 T cell receptor beta chains sequenced from a single sample in a study of cytomegalovirus exposure and HLA in healthy donors. The PCR used 60 Vbeta and 13 Jbeta primers. The table came from immunoSEQ multiplex PCR; TCRdb's copy has only in-frame clones and leaves some out. The sample includes some 180,000 clones, around 80% of them seen just once. Material for sequencing was PBMCs. The receptors were sampled from a girl aged 2 to 9 in good health and CMV-seropositive.

This clone was observed a handful of times. The CDR3 region is CATKGRDTPYF. CDR3 nucleotides: TGCGCCACCAAAGGGAGGGACACACCGTACTTC. This chain connects TRBV10-2 to TRBJ2-7; D possibly corresponds to TRBD2 (7 bases). V lost 10 bases and J 12 bases, leaving 19 bases between the germline ends. The CDR3 is 11 amino acids. The germline V gene encodes CDR1 WSHSY and CDR2 SAAADI.

This clone has just one count. The V and J genes are TRBV19 and TRBJ2-7; D is undetermined. V was pared by 4 bases and J by 0 bases, with 10 bases between. The CDR3 consists of 14 residues. Germline values: CDR1 LNHDA, CDR2 SQIVND (reference sequence). CDR3 loop: CASSRTPSSYEQYF. Here the CDR3 DNA reads TGTGCCAGTAGTAGAACCCCGAGCTCCTACGAGCAGTACTTC.

The chain has TRBV13 and TRBJ1-5, with a tentative D call TRBD1 (6 bases). Germline-derived CDR1 and CDR2 are PRHDT and FYEKMQ (reference sequence). CDR3 size: 14 residues. With 3 bases removed from V and 2 bases from J, the gap between germline ends came to 8 bases. CDR3 in amino acids: CASSFRQGNQPQHF. DNA of the CDR3: TGTGCCAGCAGCTTTAGACAGGGCAATCAGCCCCAGCATTTT. The full variable domain, with the rest looked up from reference TRBV13 and TRBJ1-5, is AAGVIQSPRHLIKEKRETATLKCYPIPRHDTVYWYQQGPGQDPQFLISFYEKMQSDKGSIPDRFSAQQFSDYHSELNMSSLELGDSALYFCASSFRQGNQPQHFGDGTRLSIL.

The chain joins TRBV5-1 to TRBJ1-3; perhaps TRBD1 as D (5 bases). CDR1 is SGHRS, CDR2 YFSETQ, per germline. V lost 0 bases and J lost 4, with 8 bases in between. This CDR3 is 14 amino acids long. This CDR3 reads CASSLGAGGNTIYF. The CDR3 DNA reads TGCGCCAGCAGCTTGGGGGCAGGGGGAAACACCATATATTTT.

The chain has TRBV27 and TRBJ2-7; D might be TRBD2 (6 bases). V was pared by 4 bases and J by 3 bases, with 22 bases between. Germline CDR1 and CDR2: MNHEY and SMNVEV (reference sequence). This CDR3 comprises 17 residues. The CDR3 bases are TGTGCCAGCAGTTCCCCCTTCCGGGGGACCTCCTACTACGAGCAGTACTTC. This sequence encodes CASSSPFRGTSYYEQYF.

The rearrangement joins TRBV2 to TRBJ2-3; 12 bases match TRBD2. From germline, CDR1 is SNHLY and CDR2 FYNNEI. The CDR3 is 15 amino acids. With V trimmed by 6 bases and J by 2 bases, 3 bases remained unmatched. The CDR3 sequence is CASRRTSGNTDTQYF. The CDR3 coding sequence is TGTGCCAGCAGAAGGACTAGCGGGAACACAGATACGCAGTATTTT.

The CDR3 DNA follows: TGTGCCAGCAGTCCGGGACTAGTTTTCTACGAGCAGTACTTC. Translating it yields CASSPGLVFYEQYF. The chain joins TRBV27 to TRBJ2-7; TRBD2 matches at 8 bases. The CDR3 covers 14 residues. J lost 3 bases, V lost 5 bases, and 6 bases had no gene match. Germline lookup yields CDR1 MNHEY and CDR2 SMNVEV (reference sequence).

The table lists this clone with a few counts. V is TRBV29-1 and J is TRBJ1-1; D is undetermined. Trimming removed 5 bases from V and 1 base from J, with 8 bases in between. The CDR3 loop spans 12 amino acids. The germline V gene encodes CDR1 SQVTM and CDR2 ANQGSEA. CDR3 loop: CSVFGENTEAFF. The CDR3 DNA sequence: TGCAGCGTTTTTGGAGAGAACACTGAAGCTTTCTTT.

The genes are TRBV5-1 and TRBJ2-5; TRBD2 aligns across 14 bases. Germline V gives CDR1 SGHRS, CDR2 YFSETQ. CDR3 size: 18 residues. J was trimmed by 1 base and V by 5 bases; bases with no gene match: 10. The CDR3 reads CASSPGLAGDPAQETQYF. CDR3 DNA: TGCGCCAGCAGTCCGGGACTAGCGGGAGATCCGGCCCAAGAGACCCAGTACTTC. The whole variable domain, filled in from reference TRBV5-1 and TRBJ2-5, reads KAGVTQTPRYLIKTRGQQVTLSCSPISGHRSVSWYQQTPGQGLQFLFEYFSETQRNKGNFPGRFSGRQFSNSRSEMNVSTLELGDSALYLCASSPGLAGDPAQETQYFGPGTRLLVL.

The V gene is TRBV7-3, the J gene TRBJ2-1; 12 nucleotides agree with TRBD2. The CDR3 is made up of 15 amino acids. The ends lost 5 bases at V and 4 bases at J; junction bases unmatched: 3. Germline loops: CDR1 SGHTA, CDR2 FQGTGA. The CDR3 spells CASSRLAGEYNEQFF. DNA of the CDR3: TGTGCCAGCAGCAGACTAGCGGGAGAGTACAATGAGCAGTTCTTC.